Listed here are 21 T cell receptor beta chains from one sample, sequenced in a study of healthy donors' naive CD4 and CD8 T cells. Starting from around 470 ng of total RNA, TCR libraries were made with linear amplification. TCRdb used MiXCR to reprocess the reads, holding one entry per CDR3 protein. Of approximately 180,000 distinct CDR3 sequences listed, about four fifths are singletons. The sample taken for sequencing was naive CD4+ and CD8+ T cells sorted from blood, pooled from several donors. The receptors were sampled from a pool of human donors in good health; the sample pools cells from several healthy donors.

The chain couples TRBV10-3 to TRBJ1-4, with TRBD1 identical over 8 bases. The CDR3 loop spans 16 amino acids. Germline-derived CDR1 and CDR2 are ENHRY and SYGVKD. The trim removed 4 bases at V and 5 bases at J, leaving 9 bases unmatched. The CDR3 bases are TGTGCCATCAGTGTCGCGGGGGCAGGGGGCAATGAAAAACTGTTTTTT. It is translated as CAISVAGAGGNEKLFF.

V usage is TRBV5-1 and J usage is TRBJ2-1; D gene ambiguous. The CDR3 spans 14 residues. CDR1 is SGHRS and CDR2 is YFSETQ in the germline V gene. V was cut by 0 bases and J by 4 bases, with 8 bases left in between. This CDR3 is CASSLDRRYNEQFF. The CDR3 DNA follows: TGCGCCAGCAGCTTGGACAGACGGTACAATGAGCAGTTCTTC.

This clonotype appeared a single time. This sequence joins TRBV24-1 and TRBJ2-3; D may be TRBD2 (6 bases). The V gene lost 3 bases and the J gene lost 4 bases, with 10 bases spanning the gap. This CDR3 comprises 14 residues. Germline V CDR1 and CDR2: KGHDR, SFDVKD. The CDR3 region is CATSDPTSADTQYF. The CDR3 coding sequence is TGTGCCACCAGTGATCCGACTAGTGCAGATACGCAGTATTTT.

DNA of the CDR3: TGTGCCAGCAGTCACGGACAGCGAGAGACCCAGTACTTC. Translated, it gives CASSHGQRETQYF. The rearrangement uses TRBV27 and TRBJ2-5, with a possible D match to TRBD1 (6 bases). The V end lost 5 bases, the J end lost 4 bases, and 11 bases lay between the germline ends. CDR1 is MNHEY and CDR2 is SMNVEV in the germline V gene (reference sequence). The CDR3 has 13 residues.

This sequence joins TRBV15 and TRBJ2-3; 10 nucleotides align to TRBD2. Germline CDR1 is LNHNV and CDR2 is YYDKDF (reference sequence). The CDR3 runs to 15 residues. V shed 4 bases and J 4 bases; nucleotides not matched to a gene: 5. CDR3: CATSILAGGPDTQYF. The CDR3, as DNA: TGTGCCACCAGCATATTAGCGGGGGGCCCAGATACGCAGTATTTT. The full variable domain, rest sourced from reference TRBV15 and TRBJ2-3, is DAMVIQNPRYQVTQFGKPVTLSCSQTLNHNVMYWYQQKSSQAPKLLFHYYDKDFNNEADTPDNFQSRRPNTSFCFLDIRSPGLGDTAMYLCATSILAGGPDTQYFGPGTRLTVL.

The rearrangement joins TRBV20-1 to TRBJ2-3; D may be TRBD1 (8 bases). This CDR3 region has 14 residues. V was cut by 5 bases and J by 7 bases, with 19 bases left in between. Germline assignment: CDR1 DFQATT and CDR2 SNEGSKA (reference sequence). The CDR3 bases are TGCAGTGCTTCATCGGACAGGGAGGGAAATACGCAGTATTTT. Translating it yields CSASSDREGNTQYF.

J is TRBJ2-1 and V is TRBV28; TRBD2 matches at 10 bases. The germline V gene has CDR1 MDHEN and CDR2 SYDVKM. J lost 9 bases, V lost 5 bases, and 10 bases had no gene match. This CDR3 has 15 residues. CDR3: CASSPLAGGLTEQFF. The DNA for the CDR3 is TGTGCCAGCAGTCCCTTAGCGGGAGGTCTGACTGAGCAGTTCTTC.

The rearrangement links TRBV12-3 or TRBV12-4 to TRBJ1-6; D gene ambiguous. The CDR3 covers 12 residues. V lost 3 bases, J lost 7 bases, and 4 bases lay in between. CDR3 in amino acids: CASSFGNSPLHF. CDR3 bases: TGTGCCAGCAGTTTCGGCAATTCACCCCTCCACTTT.

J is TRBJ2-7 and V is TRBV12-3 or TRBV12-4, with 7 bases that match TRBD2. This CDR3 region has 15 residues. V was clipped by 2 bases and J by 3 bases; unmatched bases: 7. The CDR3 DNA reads TGTGCCAGCAGTTTAAGACGGGGGGTTCACTACGAGCAGTACTTC. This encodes CASSLRRGVHYEQYF.

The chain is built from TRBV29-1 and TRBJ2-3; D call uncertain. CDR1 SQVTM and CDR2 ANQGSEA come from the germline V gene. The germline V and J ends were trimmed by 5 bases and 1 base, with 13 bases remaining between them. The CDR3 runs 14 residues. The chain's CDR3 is CSVHQSRGTDTQYF. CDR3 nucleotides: TGCAGCGTTCATCAATCCCGCGGCACAGATACGCAGTATTTT.

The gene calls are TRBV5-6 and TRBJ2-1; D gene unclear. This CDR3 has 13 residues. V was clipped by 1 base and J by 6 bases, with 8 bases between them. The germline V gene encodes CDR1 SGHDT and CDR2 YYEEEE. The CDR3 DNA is TGTGCCAGCAGCTTGCCCACACGCAATGAGCAGTTCTTC. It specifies CASSLPTRNEQFF.

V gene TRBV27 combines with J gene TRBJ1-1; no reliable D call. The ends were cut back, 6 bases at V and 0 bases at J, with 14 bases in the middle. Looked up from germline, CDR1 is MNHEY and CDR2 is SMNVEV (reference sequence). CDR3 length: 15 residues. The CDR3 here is CASSPRRAVNTEAFF. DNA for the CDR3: TGTGCCAGCAGCCCACGACGGGCGGTGAACACTGAAGCTTTCTTT.

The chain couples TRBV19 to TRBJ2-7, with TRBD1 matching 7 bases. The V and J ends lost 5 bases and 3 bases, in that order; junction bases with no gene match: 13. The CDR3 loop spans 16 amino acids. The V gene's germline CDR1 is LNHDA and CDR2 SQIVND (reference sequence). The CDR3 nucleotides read TGTGCCAGTAGTCGCTCCGGGACAGAGGGATTCTACGAGCAGTACTTC. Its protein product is CASSRSGTEGFYEQYF.

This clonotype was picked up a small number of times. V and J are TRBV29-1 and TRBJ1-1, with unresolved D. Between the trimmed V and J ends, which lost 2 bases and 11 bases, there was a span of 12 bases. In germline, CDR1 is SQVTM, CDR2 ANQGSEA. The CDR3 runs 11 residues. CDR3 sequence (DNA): TGCAGCGTTGAACCCGGGCCCCTGGCTTTCTTT. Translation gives CSVEPGPLAFF.

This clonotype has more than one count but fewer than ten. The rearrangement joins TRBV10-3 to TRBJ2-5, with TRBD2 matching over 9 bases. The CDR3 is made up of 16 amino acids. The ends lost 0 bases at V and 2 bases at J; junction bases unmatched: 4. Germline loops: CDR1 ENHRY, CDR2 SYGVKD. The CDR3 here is CAISESAGGRQETQYF. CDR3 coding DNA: TGTGCCATCAGTGAGTCCGCGGGAGGGCGTCAAGAGACCCAGTACTTC.

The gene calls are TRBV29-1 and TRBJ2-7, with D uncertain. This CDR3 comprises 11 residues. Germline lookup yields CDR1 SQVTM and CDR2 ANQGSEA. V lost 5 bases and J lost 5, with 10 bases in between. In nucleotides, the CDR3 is TGCAGCGTTCAGGCGGCCCACGAGCAGTACTTC. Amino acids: CSVQAAHEQYF.

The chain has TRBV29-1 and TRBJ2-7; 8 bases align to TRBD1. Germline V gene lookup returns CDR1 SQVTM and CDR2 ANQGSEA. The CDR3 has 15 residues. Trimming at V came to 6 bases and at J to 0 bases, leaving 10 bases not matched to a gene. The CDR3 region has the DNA TGCAGCGTCCGGTACGGGACAGGATACTCCTACGAGCAGTACTTC. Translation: CSVRYGTGYSYEQYF.

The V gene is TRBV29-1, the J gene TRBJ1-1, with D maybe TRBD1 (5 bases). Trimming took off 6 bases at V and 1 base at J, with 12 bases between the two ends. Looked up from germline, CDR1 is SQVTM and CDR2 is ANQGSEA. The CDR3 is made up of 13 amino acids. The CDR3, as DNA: TGCAGCGTCACAGGATTCACGAACACTGAAGCTTTCTTT. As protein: CSVTGFTNTEAFF.

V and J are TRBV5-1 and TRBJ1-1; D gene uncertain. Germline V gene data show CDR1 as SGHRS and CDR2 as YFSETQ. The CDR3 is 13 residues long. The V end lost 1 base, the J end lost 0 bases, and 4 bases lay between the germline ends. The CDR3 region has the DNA TGCGCCAGCAGCTTGAAAGTGAACACTGAAGCTTTCTTT. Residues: CASSLKVNTEAFF.

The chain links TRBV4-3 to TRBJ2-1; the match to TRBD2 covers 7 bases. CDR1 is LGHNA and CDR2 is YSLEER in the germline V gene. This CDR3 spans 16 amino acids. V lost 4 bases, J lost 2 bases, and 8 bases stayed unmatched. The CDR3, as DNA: TGCGCCAGCAGCCCCTCAAGCGGGGACGCCTACAATGAGCAGTTCTTC. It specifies CASSPSSGDAYNEQFF.

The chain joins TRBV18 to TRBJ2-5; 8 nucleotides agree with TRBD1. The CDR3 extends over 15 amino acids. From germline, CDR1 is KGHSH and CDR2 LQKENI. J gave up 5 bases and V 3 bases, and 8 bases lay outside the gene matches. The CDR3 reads CASSPRQGQAETQYF. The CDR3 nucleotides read TGTGCCAGCTCACCGCGACAGGGACAGGCGGAGACCCAGTACTTC.